The source of this TCR beta chain is a study of blood T cells in healthy people across ages. A second PCR of 7 to 11 cycles used a sample-barcoded 5' primer and a J-beta primer mix. The authors tagged each cDNA molecule using a template-switch adaptor with 12 random nucleotides. TCRdb reanalysed the 5' RACE reads using MiXCR and keeps one entry per CDR3 protein. The table lists approximately 760,000 distinct CDR3 sequences, more than 20% of them singletons. V lost 7 bases, J lost 6 bases, and 7 bases stayed unmatched. The CDR3 runs to 13 residues. Germline loops: CDR1 SNHLY, CDR2 FYNNEI. Individuals who donated were healthy Caucasians from Russia aged roughly 6 to 100. About 10 milliliters of peripheral blood were drawn from each donor into EDTA-treated tubes. These data also formed part of another study, on T cells of mothers and their children. That paper states: In related and unrelated pairs alike, thymic selection shapes TCR recombination output, with inherited differences minor.

The sequenced material came from blood. This chain uses TRBV2 with TRBJ2-7; 9 nucleotides match TRBD1. The receptor was derived from a boy aged 5-17 years in good health. For the CDR3, the DNA is TGTGCCAGCACTACGGGACAGGGCGGCGAGCAGTACTTC. Its protein product is CASTTGQGGEQYF.